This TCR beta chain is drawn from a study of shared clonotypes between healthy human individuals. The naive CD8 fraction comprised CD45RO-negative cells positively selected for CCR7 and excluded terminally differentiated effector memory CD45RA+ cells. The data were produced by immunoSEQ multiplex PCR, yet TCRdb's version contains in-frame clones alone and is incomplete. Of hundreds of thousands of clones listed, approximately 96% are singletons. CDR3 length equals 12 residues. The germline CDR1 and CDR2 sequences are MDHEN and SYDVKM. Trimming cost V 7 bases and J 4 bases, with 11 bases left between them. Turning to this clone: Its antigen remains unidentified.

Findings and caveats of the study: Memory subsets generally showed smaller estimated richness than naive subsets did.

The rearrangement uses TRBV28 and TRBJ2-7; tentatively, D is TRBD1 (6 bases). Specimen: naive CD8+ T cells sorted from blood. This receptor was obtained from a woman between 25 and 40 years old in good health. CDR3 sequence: CASKTQGYEQYF. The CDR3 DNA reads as TGTGCCAGCAAAACCCAGGGGTACGAGCAGTACTTC. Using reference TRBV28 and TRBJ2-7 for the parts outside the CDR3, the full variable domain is DVKVTQSSRYLVKRTGEKVFLECVQDMDHENMFWYRQDPGLGLRLIYFSYDVKMKEKGDIPEGYSVSREKKERFSLILESASTNQTSMYLCASKTQGYEQYFGPGTRLTVT.